A single sample is the source of the 21 T cell receptor beta chains below, sequenced in a study of cytomegalovirus exposure and HLA in healthy donors. The data were produced by immunoSEQ multiplex PCR, yet TCRdb's version contains in-frame clones alone and is incomplete. The sample yields 120,000 to 150,000 clones, 70% to 90% seen once. Input material: PBMCs. These receptors were obtained from a man younger than 35 in good health and CMV-seropositive.

The chain carries TRBV7-9 and TRBJ1-2; D is undetermined. The CDR3 is 12 amino acids. CDR1 SEHNR and CDR2 FQNEAQ come from the germline V gene (reference sequence). V shed 1 base and J shed 6 bases, with 6 bases lying between them. In DNA, the CDR3 is TGTGCCAGCAGCTTAGACGCAGATGGCTACACCTTC. It is translated as CASSLDADGYTF.

This chain links TRBV18 with TRBJ1-2, with D maybe TRBD1 (6 bases). The CDR3 is 17 amino acids. Trimming shortened V by 4 bases and J by 0 bases, and 18 bases separated the two germline ends. Germline V gives CDR1 KGHSH, CDR2 LQKENI. The CDR3 region has the DNA TGTGCCAGCTCACTGACAGGAGAACGTTCTTCTAACTATGGCTACACCTTC. This gives the protein CASSLTGERSSNYGYTF.

At least ten counts were recorded for this clone. The chain has TRBV7-8 and TRBJ1-1; D gene ambiguous. Germline-derived CDR1 and CDR2 are SGHVS and FQNEAQ. CDR3 size: 14 residues. V shed 5 bases and J shed 1 base, with 11 bases lying between them. The CDR3 here is CASSQREGNTEAFF. In DNA form, the CDR3 reads TGTGCCAGCAGCCAGAGGGAAGGGAACACTGAAGCTTTCTTT. Full variable domain (outside the CDR3, taken from reference TRBV7-8 and TRBJ1-1): GAGVSQSPRYKVAKRGQDVALRCDPISGHVSLFWYQQALGQGPEFLTYFQNEAQLDKSGLPSDRFFAERPEGSVSTLKIQRTQQEDSAVYLCASSQREGNTEAFFGQGTRLTVV.

V is TRBV28 and J is TRBJ1-5; D gene unclear. The CDR3 is made up of 12 amino acids. Trimming cost V 6 bases and J 6 bases, with 9 bases left between them. Per the germline V gene, CDR1 is MDHEN and CDR2 is SYDVKM. CDR3 sequence (DNA): TGTGCCAGCAGGGGAGGGATTCAGCCCCAGCATTTT. Protein sequence: CASRGGIQPQHF.

The genes are TRBV5-1 and TRBJ2-7; TRBD2 agrees at 7 bases. The germline V gene encodes CDR1 SGHRS and CDR2 YFSETQ. The CDR3 has 16 residues. Germline trimming cut 7 bases from V and 7 bases from J; bases unmatched to any gene: 20. For the CDR3, the DNA is TGCGCCAGCGCCCCGGGAAGCGGGGCCCCCAAAGGGGAGCAGTACTTC. Residues: CASAPGSGAPKGEQYF.

The chain combines TRBV9 with TRBJ2-7; 7 nucleotides agree with TRBD2. Germline CDR1 SGDLS, CDR2 YYNGEE. The CDR3 has 13 amino acids. The V gene end was trimmed by 4 bases and the J gene end by 9 bases; junction bases not matched to a gene: 10. The CDR3 reads CASSSSLASVQYF. DNA of the CDR3: TGTGCCAGCAGCTCCTCACTAGCGTCGGTGCAGTACTTC.

The gene calls are TRBV6-5 and TRBJ1-2; TRBD1 might be the D (6 bases). The CDR3 totals 14 residues. V was pared by 5 bases and J by 8 bases, with 18 bases between. CDR1 and CDR2 (germline): MNHEY, SVGAGI. The CDR3 region is CASSTDPGGRGYTF. The CDR3 coding sequence is TGTGCCAGCAGTACGGACCCGGGGGGCAGAGGCTACACCTTC.

The chain carries TRBV7-3 and TRBJ2-1; D gene unclear. The V gene's germline CDR1 is SGHTA and CDR2 FQGTGA. V lost 3 bases to trimming and J lost 2 bases, with 8 bases between them. The CDR3 is made up of 14 amino acids. CDR3: CASSFTATYNEQFF. The CDR3 DNA reads TGTGCCAGCAGCTTCACAGCCACCTACAATGAGCAGTTCTTC.

The J gene is TRBJ2-1, the V gene TRBV4-1; D is perhaps TRBD2 (6 bases). The CDR3 consists of 13 residues. The germline V gene has CDR1 MGHRA and CDR2 YSYEKL. Trimming pared 6 bases from V and 6 bases from J, leaving 12 bases between. This chain's CDR3 is CASRRLGGNEQFF. The CDR3 DNA is TGCGCCAGCAGGCGCCTCGGGGGCAATGAGCAGTTCTTC.

The chain combines TRBV9 with TRBJ2-3; 8 positions match TRBD2. The trim removed 4 bases at V and 1 base at J, leaving 8 bases unmatched. Germline CDR1 and CDR2: SGDLS and YYNGEE. This CDR3 comprises 16 residues. CDR3 sequence: CASSLLSGGGTDTQYF. CDR3 DNA sequence: TGTGCCAGCAGCTTGCTGAGCGGGGGCGGCACAGATACGCAGTATTTT.

This chain connects TRBV5-1 to TRBJ2-5; TRBD2 aligns across 7 bases. With 0 bases clipped from V and 5 bases from J, the junction kept 4 bases outside the gene matches. Germline V gene sequence: CDR1 SGHRS, CDR2 YFSETQ. The CDR3 totals 14 residues. The CDR3 DNA sequence: TGCGCCAGCAGCTTGGGCGGGAGTAGGGAGACCCAGTACTTC. Translation: CASSLGGSRETQYF. Based on the CDR3 plus reference TRBV5-1 and TRBJ2-5, the full variable domain is KAGVTQTPRYLIKTRGQQVTLSCSPISGHRSVSWYQQTPGQGLQFLFEYFSETQRNKGNFPGRFSGRQFSNSRSEMNVSTLELGDSALYLCASSLGGSRETQYFGPGTRLLVL.

This clone was observed a handful of times. The rearrangement links TRBV2 to TRBJ2-7, with D tentatively TRBD1 (5 bases). CDR1 and CDR2 from the germline V gene are SNHLY and FYNNEI. The V end lost 9 bases, the J end lost 5 bases, and 11 bases lay between the germline ends. The CDR3 consists of 11 residues. CDR3 DNA sequence: TGTGCCAGTCTAGGGGTAAACGAGCAGTACTTC. Its translation is CASLGVNEQYF.

This chain uses TRBV5-4 with TRBJ2-5, with 7 bases fitting TRBD2. Germline V gene data show CDR1 as SGHNT and CDR2 as YYREEE (reference sequence). CDR3 size: 15 residues. J was trimmed by 3 bases and V by 4 bases; bases with no gene match: 9. The CDR3 spells CASSPGGGREETQYF. CDR3 DNA: TGTGCCAGCAGCCCCGGAGGTGGGAGGGAAGAGACCCAGTACTTC. Combining the CDR3 with reference TRBV5-4 and TRBJ2-5 gives the whole variable domain ETGVTQSPTHLIKTRGQQVTLRCSSQSGHNTVSWYQQALGQGPQFIFQYYREEENGRGNFPPRFSGLQFPNYSSELNVNALELDDSALYLCASSPGGGREETQYFGPGTRLLVL.

The V and J genes are TRBV2 and TRBJ2-7; D possibly corresponds to TRBD2 (6 bases). The V end was cut by 2 bases, the J end by 2 bases, with 13 bases between. The CDR3 spans 15 residues. Germline lookup yields CDR1 SNHLY and CDR2 FYNNEI. The CDR3 nucleotides are TGTGCCAGCAGTGAACAGGGACTTAGCACCTACGAGCAGTACTTC. Amino acids: CASSEQGLSTYEQYF.

This clone was picked up one time. This chain links TRBV10-2 with TRBJ2-7; D might be TRBD2 (7 bases). V lost 5 bases, J lost 3 bases, and 14 bases lay in between. The CDR3 runs to 14 residues. CDR1 and CDR2 (germline): WSHSY, SAAADI. CDR3 protein: CASSSGGAIYEQYF. As DNA, the CDR3 is TGCGCCAGCAGTAGTGGGGGGGCAATCTACGAGCAGTACTTC.

The chain employs TRBV2 and TRBJ2-3, with D perhaps TRBD2 (7 bases). Germline assignment: CDR1 SNHLY and CDR2 FYNNEI. The CDR3 totals 14 residues. V lost 10 bases and J 1 base, leaving 15 bases between the germline ends. Here the CDR3 DNA reads TGTGCCATACGCCCCGGGGGGCGCACAGATACGCAGTATTTT. It is translated as CAIRPGGRTDTQYF.

The chain has TRBV5-4 and TRBJ1-2; possible D gene TRBD1, 6 bases. In germline, CDR1 is SGHNT, CDR2 YYREEE (reference sequence). Trimming cost V 6 bases and J 3 bases, with 18 bases left between them. The CDR3 loop spans 15 amino acids. Here the CDR3 reads CASTSLVGADYGYTF. The CDR3 DNA follows: TGTGCCAGCACCTCCCTGGTGGGGGCTGACTATGGCTACACCTTC.

This chain links TRBV30 with TRBJ1-5, with a tentative D call TRBD1 (5 bases). The germline V gene has CDR1 GTSNPN and CDR2 SVGIG (reference sequence). The CDR3 consists of 14 residues. With 3 bases removed from V and 4 bases from J, the gap between germline ends came to 13 bases. The CDR3 nucleotides are TGTGCCTGGAGAAGTGGACATCCAAATCAGCCCCAGCATTTT. It specifies CAWRSGHPNQPQHF.

The chain links TRBV29-1 to TRBJ2-2; a weak D match, TRBD2 (6 bases). Germline values: CDR1 SQVTM, CDR2 ANQGSEA. This CDR3 is 13 amino acids long. Between the trimmed V and J ends, which lost 6 bases and 2 bases, there was a span of 10 bases. The DNA of the CDR3 is TGCAGCGTACGCACTAGCAACACCGGGGAGCTGTTTTTT. It yields the protein CSVRTSNTGELFF.

The rearrangement links TRBV15 to TRBJ2-7; D call uncertain. CDR3 length: 16 amino acids. Trimming took 5 bases from V and 3 from J, leaving 20 bases between them. Germline CDR1 reads LNHNV; CDR2 reads YYDKDF (reference sequence). The CDR3 spells CATSYETAGSHYEQYF. In DNA form, the CDR3 reads TGTGCCACCAGCTACGAAACCGCAGGCTCTCACTACGAGCAGTACTTC. The complete variable domain, with remaining parts taken from reference TRBV15 and TRBJ2-7, reads DAMVIQNPRYQVTQFGKPVTLSCSQTLNHNVMYWYQQKSSQAPKLLFHYYDKDFNNEADTPDNFQSRRPNTSFCFLDIRSPGLGDTAMYLCATSYETAGSHYEQYFGPGTRLTVT.

V and J are TRBV11-2 and TRBJ1-1; weak D call: TRBD1 (6 bases). Germline CDR1 is SGHAT and CDR2 is FQNNGV. This CDR3 has 15 residues. V dropped 3 bases and J dropped 0 bases, with 11 bases sitting between them. CDR3 nucleotides: TGTGCCAGCAGCTTCGCAGGACAGATGAACACTGAAGCTTTCTTT. This sequence encodes CASSFAGQMNTEAFF.